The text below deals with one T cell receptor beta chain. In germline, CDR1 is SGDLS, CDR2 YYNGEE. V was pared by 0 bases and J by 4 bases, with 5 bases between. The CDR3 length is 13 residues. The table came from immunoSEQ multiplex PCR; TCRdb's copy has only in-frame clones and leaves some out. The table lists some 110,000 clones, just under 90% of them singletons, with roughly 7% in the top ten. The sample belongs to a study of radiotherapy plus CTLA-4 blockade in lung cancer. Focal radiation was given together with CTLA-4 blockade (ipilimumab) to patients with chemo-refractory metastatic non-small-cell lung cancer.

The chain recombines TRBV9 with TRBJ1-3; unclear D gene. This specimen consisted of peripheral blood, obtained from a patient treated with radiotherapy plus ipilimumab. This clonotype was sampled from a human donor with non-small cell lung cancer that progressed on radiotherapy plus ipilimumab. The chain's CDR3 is CASSVEGGNTIYF. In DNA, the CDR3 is TGTGCCAGCAGCGTAGAGGGAGGAAACACCATATATTTT.